The 32 T cell receptor beta chains below come from one sample, sequenced in a study of OX40 agonist ivuxolimab in advanced cancers. Assay: immunoSEQ multiplex PCR; the TCRdb copy retains only in-frame clones and omits some. The data show approximately 58,000 clones, less than 90% seen once. The source was CD4+ or CD8+ T cells sorted from blood, collected in a trial of the OX40 agonist ivuxolimab. The receptor source for this set is an adult with an advanced solid tumor such as melanoma, head and neck, liver or kidney cancer.

The J gene is TRBJ2-7, the V gene TRBV29-1, with D perhaps matching TRBD1 (6 bases). V was clipped by 5 bases and J by 5 bases, with 19 bases between them. The CDR3 consists of 14 residues. The germline CDR1 and CDR2 sequences are SQVTM and ANQGSEA. In nucleotides, the CDR3 is TGCAGCGTTTCCCGCGGAGGACAGTCCCACGAGCAGTACTTC. This encodes CSVSRGGQSHEQYF.

This chain connects TRBV5-4 to TRBJ2-5; TRBD1 or TRBD2 may be the D gene (5 bases each). Trimming took 4 bases from V and 3 from J, leaving 13 bases between them. Germline-derived CDR1 and CDR2 are SGHNT and YYREEE (reference sequence). CDR3 length: 14 residues. CDR3 nucleotide sequence: TGTGCCAGCAGCACAACCGGGGCCAAAGAGACCCAGTACTTC. This gives the protein CASSTTGAKETQYF.

Only one count was recorded for this clone. V usage is TRBV27 and J usage is TRBJ2-4; D remains ambiguous. V was clipped by 5 bases and J by 7 bases, with 15 bases between them. Germline CDR1 reads MNHEY; CDR2 reads SMNVEV (reference sequence). This CDR3 has 14 amino acids. The CDR3 nucleotides are TGTGCCAGCAGTATTGCTGGCCTCGCCAACATTCAGTACTTC. The encoded protein is CASSIAGLANIQYF.

The chain uses TRBV28 and TRBJ2-5; 11 bases align to TRBD2. The germline gives CDR1 MDHEN, CDR2 SYDVKM. With 2 bases clipped from V and 2 bases from J, the junction kept 7 bases outside the gene matches. The CDR3 contains 17 residues. CDR3 sequence (DNA): TGTGCCAGCAGTTTAGGGTTTAGACTAGCGGGGCAAGAGACCCAGTACTTC. It yields the protein CASSLGFRLAGQETQYF.

This sequence joins TRBV6-4 and TRBJ2-2, with TRBD1 matching over 9 bases. V gave up 7 bases and J gave up 4 bases; unmatched junction bases: 4. The germline V gene has CDR1 MRHNA and CDR2 SNTAGT. The CDR3 loop spans 14 amino acids. The CDR3 is CASKGQGSTGELFF. CDR3 nucleotide sequence: TGTGCCAGCAAGGGACAGGGTAGCACCGGGGAGCTGTTTTTT.

The V and J genes are TRBV28 and TRBJ2-7; no firm D call. Germline V CDR1 and CDR2: MDHEN, SYDVKM. The ends were cut back, 5 bases at V and 0 bases at J, with 8 bases in the middle. CDR3 length: 13 residues. CDR3 sequence: CASSRWVSYEQYF. DNA for the CDR3: TGTGCCAGCAGTCGGTGGGTCTCCTACGAGCAGTACTTC.

This chain uses TRBV30 with TRBJ1-1, with D uncertain. This CDR3 has 15 amino acids. The V end lost 4 bases, the J end lost 0 bases, and 15 bases lay between the germline ends. In germline, CDR1 is GTSNPN, CDR2 SVGIG (reference sequence). CDR3 protein: CAWKREGFLNTEAFF. DNA of the CDR3: TGTGCCTGGAAGCGGGAGGGCTTTTTGAACACTGAAGCTTTCTTT.

V gene TRBV6-6 combines with J gene TRBJ1-5; D uncertain. Per germline, CDR1 MNHNY and CDR2 SVGAGI (reference sequence). The CDR3 sequence is 14 residues long. The V end was cut by 8 bases, the J end by 3 bases, with 14 bases between. The CDR3 here is CASAGPSDNQPQHF. The CDR3 DNA follows: TGTGCCAGCGCGGGCCCCTCCGACAATCAGCCCCAGCATTTT.

The CDR3 loop reads CASSLATLGSSYNEQFF. Written as DNA, the CDR3 is TGTGCCAGCAGCTTAGCGACCCTAGGGAGCTCCTACAATGAGCAGTTCTTC. The J gene is TRBJ2-1, the V gene TRBV7-2; a weak D match, TRBD2 (5 bases). V lost 0 bases to trimming and J lost 0 bases, with 12 bases between them. Germline V gives CDR1 SGHTA, CDR2 FQGNSA. CDR3 length: 17 amino acids.

J is TRBJ1-5 and V is TRBV6-5; D gene ambiguous. V shed 6 bases and J shed 5 bases, with 11 bases lying between them. Germline V gene lookup returns CDR1 MNHEY and CDR2 SVGAGI. The CDR3 is 13 amino acids. The CDR3: CASSSGDYQPQHF. In DNA form, the CDR3 reads TGTGCCAGCAGCTCCGGGGATTATCAGCCCCAGCATTTT.

This rearrangement joins TRBV5-6 to TRBJ1-2; TRBD1 matches 7 bases. CDR1 and CDR2 (germline): SGHDT, YYEEEE. V gave up 4 bases and J gave up 3 bases; unmatched junction bases: 6. The CDR3 extends over 14 amino acids. This CDR3 is CASSRTGTDYGYTF. The CDR3 nucleotides are TGTGCCAGCAGCAGAACCGGGACAGACTATGGCTACACCTTC. Supplemented by reference TRBV5-6 and TRBJ1-2, the full variable domain reads DAGVTQSPTHLIKTRGQQVTLRCSPKSGHDTVSWYQQALGQGPQFIFQYYEEEERQRGNFPDRFSGHQFPNYSSELNVNALLLGDSALYLCASSRTGTDYGYTFGSGTRLTVV.

The chain is built from TRBV6-5 and TRBJ1-2; 8 positions match TRBD1. This CDR3 is 15 amino acids long. V dropped 5 bases and J dropped 4; count of bases not matched to a gene: 9. Per the germline V gene, CDR1 is MNHEY and CDR2 is SVGAGI. Here the CDR3 DNA reads TGTGCCAGCAGTCCCCAGCAGGGGGCATTCTATGGCTACACCTTC. Protein sequence: CASSPQQGAFYGYTF.

A remark on this clone: The sample contains more than one DNA sequence encoding this CDR3. This chain joins TRBV6-5 and TRBJ2-7; 9 bases map to TRBD1. Germline values: CDR1 MNHEY, CDR2 SVGAGI. CDR3 length: 14 residues. V shed 6 bases and J 2 bases; nucleotides not matched to a gene: 5. DNA of the CDR3: TGTGCCAGCAGCTCCGGGACAGGGACCTACGAGCAGTACTTC. Translation: CASSSGTGTYEQYF.

This sequence joins TRBV5-6 and TRBJ1-2; D remains ambiguous. V was shortened by 3 bases and J by 7 bases, with 7 bases between the two germline ends. This CDR3 comprises 11 residues. In germline, CDR1 is SGHDT, CDR2 YYEEEE. The CDR3 loop is CASSSRFGYTF. DNA of the CDR3: TGTGCCAGCAGCTCAAGATTTGGCTACACCTTC.

This chain joins TRBV2 and TRBJ2-7, with D maybe TRBD2 (6 bases). V lost 3 bases and J lost 4, with 10 bases in between. The CDR3 runs to 13 residues. The germline gives CDR1 SNHLY, CDR2 FYNNEI. The CDR3 loop is CASSEEAGYEQYF. CDR3 nucleotide sequence: TGTGCCAGCAGTGAGGAAGCGGGTTACGAGCAGTACTTC. The full variable domain, its missing parts supplied by reference TRBV2 and TRBJ2-7, is EPEVTQTPSHQVTQMGQEVILRCVPISNHLYFYWYRQILGQKVEFLVSFYNNEISEKSEIFDDQFSVERPDGSNFTLKIRSTKLEDSAMYFCASSEEAGYEQYFGPGTRLTVT.

As for this clone: At the DNA level, this CDR3 is encoded by other sequences in the same sample as well. The chain has TRBV27 and TRBJ1-2, with D hard to call. The V and J ends lost 0 bases and 4 bases respectively, with 6 bases between them. CDR1 and CDR2 (germline): MNHEY, SMNVEV (reference sequence). The CDR3 covers 13 residues. CDR3 sequence: CASSLSGTYGYTF. CDR3 DNA sequence: TGTGCCAGCAGTTTATCTGGAACCTATGGCTACACCTTC.

The chain uses TRBV18 and TRBJ2-3; perhaps D is TRBD1 or TRBD2 (5 bases each). V was cut by 6 bases and J by 8 bases, with 21 bases left in between. This CDR3 is 15 amino acids long. The germline gives CDR1 KGHSH, CDR2 LQKENI. The CDR3: CASSPEGLSVATQYF. The CDR3 DNA sequence: TGTGCCAGCTCCCCTGAGGGGCTTTCCGTAGCTACGCAGTATTTT. The full variable domain, rest sourced from reference TRBV18 and TRBJ2-3, is NAGVMQNPRHLVRRRGQEARLRCSPMKGHSHVYWYRQLPEEGLKFMVYLQKENIIDESGMPKERFSAEFPKEGPSILRIQQVVRGDSAAYFCASSPEGLSVATQYFGPGTRLTVL.

This clone was recorded once. The chain carries TRBV11-2 and TRBJ1-4, with 7 bases fitting TRBD1. The V segment lost 5 bases and the J segment 4 bases; nucleotides outside the gene matches: 7. The germline V gene has CDR1 SGHAT and CDR2 FQNNGV. The CDR3 contains 15 residues. The CDR3: CASSQGTVFNEKLFF. DNA for the CDR3: TGTGCCAGCAGCCAAGGGACAGTGTTTAATGAAAAACTGTTTTTT. Together with reference TRBV11-2 and TRBJ1-4, the CDR3 gives the full variable domain: EAGVAQSPRYKIIEKRQSVAFWCNPISGHATLYWYQQILGQGPKLLIQFQNNGVVDDSQLPKDRFSAERLKGVDSTLKIQPAKLEDSAVYLCASSQGTVFNEKLFFGSGTQLSVL.

The chain combines TRBV28 with TRBJ2-1, with D possibly matching TRBD2 (5 bases). Germline V gene sequence: CDR1 MDHEN, CDR2 SYDVKM. Trimming shortened V by 3 bases and J by 3 bases, and 15 bases separated the two germline ends. The CDR3 covers 16 residues. CDR3 nucleotide sequence: TGTGCCAGCAGTTTTCAGGAGCGGAGATACTACAATGAGCAGTTCTTC. It specifies CASSFQERRYYNEQFF. Supplemented by reference TRBV28 and TRBJ2-1, the full variable domain reads DVKVTQSSRYLVKRTGEKVFLECVQDMDHENMFWYRQDPGLGLRLIYFSYDVKMKEKGDIPEGYSVSREKKERFSLILESASTNQTSMYLCASSFQERRYYNEQFFGPGTRLTVL.

The chain joins TRBV4-3 to TRBJ2-2, with D tentatively TRBD2 (5 bases). Trimming took off 3 bases at V and 6 bases at J, with 14 bases between the two ends. Per the germline V gene, CDR1 is LGHNA and CDR2 is YSLEER. The CDR3 length is 15 residues. The CDR3 here is CASSHAGHGPGELFF. The CDR3 coding sequence is TGCGCCAGCAGCCATGCGGGCCACGGTCCCGGGGAGCTGTTTTTT.

V is TRBV9 and J is TRBJ2-3; D call uncertain. The V end was cut by 4 bases, the J end by 4 bases, with 7 bases between. The CDR3 is 12 residues long. Germline V gene data show CDR1 as SGDLS and CDR2 as YYNGEE. The CDR3 DNA reads TGTGCCAGCAGCTTTCGCGCAGATACGCAGTATTTT. Protein product: CASSFRADTQYF. Looking up the rest from reference TRBV9 and TRBJ2-3 gives the full variable domain: DSGVTQTPKHLITATGQRVTLRCSPRSGDLSVYWYQQSLDQGLQFLIQYYNGEERAKGNILERFSAQQFPDLHSELNLSSLELGDSALYFCASSFRADTQYFGPGTRLTVL.

This chain connects TRBV7-2 to TRBJ1-5, with D possibly TRBD1 on 6 matching bases. V was shortened by 5 bases and J by 1 base, with 15 bases between the two germline ends. The CDR3 sequence is 16 residues long. Germline assignment: CDR1 SGHTA and CDR2 FQGNSA. This chain's CDR3 is CASSPPGGASNQPQHF. The CDR3 DNA reads as TGTGCCAGCAGCCCCCCCGGGGGCGCGAGCAATCAGCCCCAGCATTTT.

The V gene is TRBV29-1, the J gene TRBJ2-5; D is perhaps TRBD2 (6 bases). Germline CDR1 reads SQVTM; CDR2 reads ANQGSEA. The V end lost 4 bases, the J end lost 4 bases, and 19 bases lay between the germline ends. CDR3 length: 15 residues. CDR3 in amino acids: CSVGRGGPGGETQYF. The DNA for the CDR3 is TGCAGCGTTGGGAGGGGTGGGCCCGGCGGAGAGACCCAGTACTTC.

The chain links TRBV2 to TRBJ1-5; unclear D gene. In germline, CDR1 is SNHLY, CDR2 FYNNEI. The CDR3 totals 13 residues. Between the trimmed V and J ends, which lost 4 bases and 6 bases, there was a span of 10 bases. This CDR3 reads CASSVTGIQPQHF. In DNA, the CDR3 is TGTGCCAGCAGTGTTACCGGGATTCAGCCCCAGCATTTT. Drawing the rest from reference TRBV2 and TRBJ1-5, the complete variable domain is EPEVTQTPSHQVTQMGQEVILRCVPISNHLYFYWYRQILGQKVEFLVSFYNNEISEKSEIFDDQFSVERPDGSNFTLKIRSTKLEDSAMYFCASSVTGIQPQHFGDGTRLSIL.

The chain is built from TRBV29-1 and TRBJ2-1, with D uncertain. The CDR3 totals 14 residues. Trimming shortened V by 6 bases and J by 8 bases, and 20 bases separated the two germline ends. Germline V gene data show CDR1 as SQVTM and CDR2 as ANQGSEA. Written as DNA, the CDR3 is TGCAGCGTAGTCCGAAACATCGACTCCCATGAGCAGTTCTTC. This translates into CSVVRNIDSHEQFF.

The chain combines TRBV2 with TRBJ2-5; 7 bases are shared with TRBD1. CDR1 is SNHLY, CDR2 FYNNEI, per germline. With V trimmed by 6 bases and J by 0 bases, 7 bases remained unmatched. The CDR3 spans 15 residues. Here the CDR3 reads CASSEGQLYQETQYF. In DNA, the CDR3 is TGTGCCAGCAGCGAGGGACAGCTCTACCAAGAGACCCAGTACTTC.

Concerning this clone: The sample carries other DNA sequences with the same CDR3. The rearrangement links TRBV7-2 to TRBJ1-2; no definite D call. The CDR3 contains 15 residues. Trimming cost V 5 bases and J 1 base, with 14 bases left between them. The germline gives CDR1 SGHTA, CDR2 FQGNSA. The CDR3 DNA reads TGTGCCAGCAGCCTAGGGTCCAGGAATAACTATGGCTACACCTTC. As protein: CASSLGSRNNYGYTF.

A single count supports this clone. The chain couples TRBV28 to TRBJ2-3; unclear D gene. Looked up from germline, CDR1 is MDHEN and CDR2 is SYDVKM. V shed 8 bases and J shed 7 bases, with 13 bases lying between them. The CDR3 covers 12 residues. CDR3 in DNA: TGTGCCAGCGAGCAGGCGGATTATACGCAGTATTTT. Translated: CASEQADYTQYF.

The genes are TRBV10-3 and TRBJ1-5; D is perhaps TRBD1 (5 bases). The V gene's germline CDR1 is ENHRY and CDR2 SYGVKD. The CDR3 covers 14 residues. V was cut by 4 bases and J by 7 bases, with 14 bases left in between. The CDR3 DNA reads as TGTGCCATCAGTGTTCAGGCGCAGGGACAGCCCCAGCATTTT. It specifies CAISVQAQGQPQHF.

This clone is a singleton in its sample. The chain couples TRBV19 to TRBJ1-5; D is perhaps TRBD1 (5 bases). This CDR3 has 15 residues. The germline V gene has CDR1 LNHDA and CDR2 SQIVND (reference sequence). Between the trimmed V and J ends, which lost 3 bases and 6 bases, there was a span of 15 bases. The CDR3 spells CASSISAGIPQPQHF. The CDR3 DNA follows: TGTGCCAGTAGTATTTCAGCAGGGATCCCTCAGCCCCAGCATTTT.

The chain has TRBV30 and TRBJ1-5, with TRBD1 matching over 8 bases. Germline CDR1 is GTSNPN and CDR2 is SVGIG (reference sequence). The CDR3 totals 13 residues. V shed 5 bases and J 5 bases; nucleotides not matched to a gene: 5. The CDR3 reads CAWSQGEDQPQHF. CDR3 nucleotide sequence: TGTGCCTGGTCACAGGGGGAAGATCAGCCCCAGCATTTT. The entire variable domain, with the rest obtained from reference TRBV30 and TRBJ1-5, is as follows: SQTIHQWPATLVQPVGSPLSLECTVEGTSNPNLYWYRQAAGRGLQLLFYSVGIGQISSEVPQNLSASRPQDRQFILSSKKLLLSDSGFYLCAWSQGEDQPQHFGDGTRLSIL.

In nucleotides, the CDR3 is TGTGCCAGCAGCGGCAGGGGGCGCGGGAACACCGGGGAGCTGTTTTTT. Its protein product is CASSGRGRGNTGELFF. The gene calls are TRBV9 and TRBJ2-2, with 8 nucleotides matching TRBD1. V was pared by 3 bases and J by 1 base, with 5 bases of the junction left unmatched. The CDR3 is made up of 16 amino acids. Germline-derived CDR1 and CDR2 are SGDLS and YYNGEE.